The T cell receptor beta chain under discussion was sequenced for a study of blood T cell repertoires in COVID-19 (dated by TCRdb to 2020 to 2021). With respect to the entire study: Collaborator samples came from the United States, Italy and Spain and covered acute and convalescent phases of COVID-19. The prospective study material was composed of cDNA or gDNA derived from T cells, B-cell-depleted T cells, or PBMCs. Subjects who had been exposed to COVID-19, were actively infected with it, or had recovered from it provided the deeply sampled blood TCRbeta repertoires that made up the dataset. The repertoires were released in a freely available public database intended as a resource for research on the immune response to SARS-CoV-2. The samples were drawn from the first 160 participants of the ongoing ImmuneRACE study and from 950 to 1,500 subjects provided by 6 global collaborators. A de-identified subject ID, COVID-19 status, age in years and sex were almost always included in the sample metadata. Where available, HLA class I and class II types were obtained from metadata supplied by the sample provider rather than from assay-based typing.

At the junction V is shortened by 2 bases and J by 4 bases; bases outside the gene matches: 4. There are 15 amino acids in the CDR3, from cysteine to phenylalanine inclusive. Of the read, only the CDR3 DNA is kept; its 45 bases are in frame from base 1. CDR1 and CDR2 (SGHDT, YYEEEE) derive from the germline V gene. Each collaborating institution followed its own protocols to collect whole blood in K2EDTA tubes. For TCRbeta analysis, collaborators shipped samples as frozen whole blood, isolated PBMCs, or DNA extracted from either of those sample types. Here is what the overall study found, with its caveats: The quantity of clinical and demographic metadata differed by source and by participant and was supplied without curation.

TCRbeta CDR3 regions were amplified from genomic DNA using the immunoSEQ Assay, a bias-controlled multiplex PCR. Turning to the authors' computational methods: Nucleated cell counts per sample were estimated from amplification of reference gene primers within the assay. To quantify the absolute abundance of each unique TCRbeta CDR3 rearrangement, sequence reads were collapsed and filtered. For each sample, productive Simpson clonality was calculated as the square root of Simpson's diversity index across productive rearrangements. The clones in this table, taken by TCRdb from immuneACCESS, are in-frame only. Not every clone is retained; where verified, under half of the shortfall comes from an unresolved V gene, and the cause of the rest is unknown. V and J calls plus clone size are reproduced from that table; the DNA served to infer D and trimming. The sample yields 84,000 or so clones; around three quarters were counted once. The ten biggest clones cover about half of the sample.

Regarding this clone: No cognate antigen has been identified for it. Nothing much larger sits one base from this clone, and base qualities are not available.

Here the chain combines TRBV5-6 and TRBJ1-1; 11 central nucleotides agree with TRBD1. Input material: peripheral blood. The TCR originated in a human donor in a cohort sampled during active COVID-19. The nucleotide sequence is given as TGTGCCAGCAGCTTATCCGGGACAGGGGGCACTGAAGCTTTCTTT. This encodes CASSLSGTGGTEAFF.